This record looks at one TCR beta chain sequence and its context. Its antigen is currently unknown. These data are taken from a study of OX40 agonist ivuxolimab in advanced cancers. Study at large: Administration of intravenous ivuxolimab to patients occurred every 2 weeks at 0.01 to 10 mg/kg. Study results and caveats: More expanded clones were found, on average, in CD8+ than in CD4+ T cells. The investigators did not determine what antigen specificity the expanded peripheral T cells had.

The investigators sampled blood at baseline, at cycle 4 day 1, and at cycle 7 day 1. The repertoire was sequenced with immunoSEQ multiplex PCR; TCRdb's copy has only in-frame clones and lacks some. The sample holds about 80,000 clones, around 90% seen once. This clonotype originated in an adult with an advanced solid tumor such as melanoma, head and neck, liver or kidney cancer. This material consisted of CD4+ or CD8+ T cells sorted from blood, taken in a trial of the OX40 agonist ivuxolimab.

CDR3 sequence reads: CASSLGHGTSGNYEQYF. CDR3 DNA: TGTGCCAGCAGCTTAGGACATGGGACTAGCGGAAACTACGAGCAGTACTTC. The chain combines TRBV11-3 with TRBJ2-7; 11 positions agree with TRBD2. Per germline, CDR1 SGHNT and CDR2 YENEEA. The CDR3 runs 17 residues. With V trimmed by 1 base and J by 3 bases, 8 bases remained unmatched.